A single sample gave rise to the 5 T cell receptor beta chains below, sequenced in a study of CD4+ T cells in melanoma. The method was immunoSEQ multiplex PCR; TCRdb's version includes in-frame clones alone and lacks a portion of them. The sample records about 6,600 clones, 60% to 80% being singletons. The sequenced material came from cells from a culture (not recorded whether cultured in vitro). Every receptor here comes from a human donor with melanoma.

The chain recombines TRBV3-1 (or the pseudogene TRBV3-2) with TRBJ2-5; TRBD2 aligns across 14 bases. The CDR3 sequence is 18 residues long. The trim removed 6 bases at V and 5 bases at J, leaving 14 bases unmatched. CDR1 and CDR2 from the germline V gene are LGHDT and YNNKEL (reference sequence). The CDR3 reads CASSPIPGLAGAGETQYF. For the CDR3, the DNA is TGTGCCAGCAGTCCTATCCCGGGACTAGCGGGGGCCGGGGAGACCCAGTACTTC.

The chain has TRBV30 and TRBJ1-2; 7 bases line up with TRBD1. The CDR3 extends over 13 amino acids. Germline V gives CDR1 GTSNPN, CDR2 SVGIG (reference sequence). Unmatched junction bases numbered 9, after V lost 4 bases and J lost 7 bases. The CDR3 here is CAWNEGQSGGYTF. In DNA, the CDR3 is TGTGCCTGGAATGAGGGACAGTCAGGTGGCTACACCTTC.

The chain recombines TRBV10-3 with TRBJ1-3, with D perhaps matching TRBD1 (6 bases). V was clipped by 4 bases and J by 2 bases, with 18 bases between them. Germline V gives CDR1 ENHRY, CDR2 SYGVKD. CDR3 length: 17 residues. The CDR3: CAISGPGQGHPGNTIYF. For the CDR3, the DNA is TGTGCCATCAGTGGGCCTGGGCAGGGGCATCCTGGAAACACCATATATTTT.

This clone has a handful of counts. The V and J genes are TRBV7-2 and TRBJ2-7; no definite D call. CDR3 length: 12 amino acids. Deletions cut 5 bases from V and 2 bases from J, with 7 bases between. CDR1 is SGHTA and CDR2 is FQGNSA in the germline V gene. The CDR3 DNA sequence: TGTGCCAGCAGCCCGTCACCCTACGAGCAGTACTTC. Amino acids: CASSPSPYEQYF.

The V call is TRBV5-1, the J call TRBJ1-2; tentatively, D is TRBD1 (5 bases). Per germline, CDR1 SGHRS and CDR2 YFSETQ. Trimming left V 4 bases short and J 2 bases short, with 15 bases between. The CDR3 contains 15 residues. Here the CDR3 DNA reads TGCGCCAGCAGCGCCTATTTTGGGGGAAACTATGGCTACACCTTC. Its protein is CASSAYFGGNYGYTF.